This is a list of T cell receptor beta chains from one sample in a study of vaccination effects on CD4 cells after COVID-19. No antigen has been assigned to these receptors. Data came from immunoSEQ multiplex PCR; TCRdb stores just in-frame clones and leaves some out. This sample has approximately 61,000 clones; 60% to 75% occur once, and the top ten carry roughly 1.2%. The sample in question was CD4+ T cells from PBMCs cultured with HCoV-229E spike peptides, obtained after COVID-19 vaccination. The receptor source for this set is a human donor who received a COVID-19 vaccine. Each CDR3 is given with its conserved first and last residue. A D gene is named only where the DNA matches it firmly. Clone size is given for some rows only: seen once, a few or many times, or a class if the clone is expanded.

j_call | v_call | d_call | clone_size | cdr3_aa | cdr3_nt
TRBJ1-5 | TRBV3-1/TRBV3-2 | - | few | CASSAIPSQPQHF | TGTGCCAGCAGCGCAATCCCCTCGCAGCCCCAGCATTTT
TRBJ1-1 | TRBV2 | TRBD1 | - | CASNDRGLGNTEAFF | TGTGCCAGCAACGACAGGGGGCTTGGGAACACTGAAGCTTTCTTT
TRBJ2-5 | TRBV5-1 | - | - | CASSLAWGQETQYF | TGCGCCAGCAGCTTGGCCTGGGGTCAAGAGACCCAGTACTTC
TRBJ2-5 | TRBV24-1 | TRBD2 | - | CATSDLGREGTQYF | TGTGCCACCAGTGATTTGGGCAGGGAGGGGACCCAGTACTTC
TRBJ2-3 | TRBV25-1 | - | - | CASSEYTQLNTDTQYF | TGTGCCAGCAGTGAATATACTCAGCTCAACACAGATACGCAGTATTTT
TRBJ1-1 | TRBV5-4 | - | few | CASSLWGRVTEAFF | TGTGCCAGCAGCTTATGGGGGCGAGTCACTGAAGCTTTCTTT
TRBJ1-1 | TRBV3-1/TRBV3-2 | - | - | CASSLSTTEAFF | TGTGCCAGCAGTCTATCTACGACTGAAGCTTTCTTT
TRBJ2-1 | TRBV19 | - | - | CASSMSAGSYNEQFF | TGTGCCAGTAGTATGTCGGCCGGCTCCTACAATGAGCAGTTCTTC
TRBJ1-2 | TRBV28 | - | - | CASSHRQEPTF | TGTGCCAGCAGCCATCGACAAGAACCCACCTTC
TRBJ2-5 | TRBV24-1 | TRBD1 | - | CATSDFRQGASGTQYF | TGTGCCACCAGTGACTTTCGACAGGGGGCTTCGGGGACCCAGTACTTC
TRBJ2-3 | TRBV7-3 | - | - | CASSLTGTDTQYF | TGTGCCAGCAGCTTAACAGGGACAGATACGCAGTATTTT
TRBJ2-3 | TRBV9 | - | - | CASSVVGSTDTQYF | TGTGCCAGCAGCGTGGTAGGGAGCACAGATACGCAGTATTTT
TRBJ1-6 | TRBV13 | - | - | CASSFTGSYSPLHF | TGTGCCAGCAGCTTTACGGGGTCCTATTCACCCCTCCACTTT
TRBJ1-5 | TRBV4-1 | - | - | CASSQGGTTGSNQPQHF | TGCGCCAGCAGCCAAGGGGGAACGACAGGTAGCAATCAGCCCCAGCATTTT
TRBJ1-4 | TRBV5-5 | TRBD1 | - | CASSLRWTGGVATNEKLFF | TGTGCCAGCAGCTTGCGGTGGACAGGGGGGGTCGCAACTAATGAAAAACTGTTTTTT
TRBJ1-2 | TRBV9 | TRBD1 | once | CASSAFKTGFYTF | TGTGCCAGCAGCGCCTTTAAGACAGGGTTTTACACCTTC
TRBJ2-3 | TRBV7-3 | TRBD1 | - | CASSRDRGTDTQYF | TGTGCCAGCAGCCGGGACAGGGGCACAGATACGCAGTATTTT
TRBJ1-2 | TRBV12-3/TRBV12-4 | - | - | CASSLVGGYTF | TGTGCCAGCAGTTTGGTGGGCGGCTACACCTTC
TRBJ2-5 | TRBV5-1 | TRBD1 | once | CASSRTGAQETQYF | TGCGCCAGCAGTCGGACAGGGGCCCAAGAGACCCAGTACTTC
TRBJ1-2 | TRBV9 | - | - | CASSVDGNGYTF | TGTGCCAGCAGCGTAGATGGAAATGGCTACACCTTC
TRBJ1-4 | TRBV28 | - | - | CASSYRATNEKLFF | TGTGCCAGCAGTTACAGGGCAACTAATGAAAAACTGTTTTTT
TRBJ2-2 | TRBV7-2 | TRBD2 | few | CASSLQAGGNTGELFF | TGTGCCAGCAGCCTCCAAGCGGGGGGTAACACCGGGGAGCTGTTTTTT
TRBJ1-3 | TRBV14 | - | - | CASSQYRVAIYF | TGTGCCAGCAGCCAATACAGAGTCGCCATATATTTT
TRBJ2-1 | TRBV14 | - | - | CASSQGFRGPYNEQFF | TGTGCCAGCAGCCAGGGTTTTCGGGGACCCTACAATGAGCAGTTCTTC
TRBJ1-2 | TRBV28 | - | - | CASSETGVANYGYTF | TGTGCCAGCAGTGAGACTGGGGTCGCTAACTATGGCTACACCTTC
TRBJ2-1 | TRBV11-2 | TRBD2 | - | CASYESQLAGESYNEQFF | TGTGCCAGCTACGAGTCCCAACTAGCGGGGGAGAGCTACAATGAGCAGTTCTTC
TRBJ2-1 | TRBV5-1 | - | - | CASNSLQNDEQFF | TGCGCCAGCAACTCACTCCAGAACGATGAGCAGTTCTTC
TRBJ1-5 | TRBV24-1 | TRBD1 | - | CATSDPGQGGGQPQHF | TGTGCCACCAGTGATCCAGGACAGGGAGGGGGTCAGCCCCAGCATTTT
TRBJ1-2 | TRBV25-1 | TRBD1 | - | CASSEYKWQGGGYTF | TGTGCCAGCAGTGAATATAAATGGCAGGGGGGCGGCTACACCTTC
TRBJ2-1 | TRBV5-8 | TRBD2 | few | CASGTGTSMRNEQFF | TGTGCCAGCGGCACCGGGACTAGCATGCGAAATGAGCAGTTCTTC
TRBJ1-2 | TRBV7-9 | TRBD1 | - | CASSLTGVNYGYTF | TGTGCCAGCAGCCTGACAGGGGTTAACTATGGCTACACCTTC
TRBJ1-4 | TRBV7-9 | - | few | CASSPRVTGNGEKLFF | TGTGCCAGCAGCCCTCGTGTAACAGGCAACGGTGAAAAACTGTTTTTT
TRBJ1-5 | TRBV3-1/TRBV3-2 | - | - | CASSPARNQPQHF | TGTGCCAGCAGCCCCGCCCGCAATCAGCCCCAGCATTTT
TRBJ2-1 | TRBV28 | - | few | CASSWRGPSYNEQFF | TGTGCCAGCAGCTGGCGGGGGCCCTCCTACAATGAGCAGTTCTTC
TRBJ1-2 | TRBV28 | - | - | CASSLGQGGYTF | TGTGCCAGCAGTTTGGGGCAGGGCGGCTACACCTTC
TRBJ1-2 | TRBV3-1/TRBV3-2 | - | - | CASSPILWDNYGYTF | TGTGCCAGCAGCCCGATCTTGTGGGACAACTATGGCTACACCTTC
TRBJ1-4 | TRBV10-3 | - | - | CAISDGATNEKLFF | TGTGCCATCAGTGACGGTGCAACTAATGAAAAACTGTTTTTT
TRBJ1-2 | TRBV12-3/TRBV12-4 | - | - | CASSPGQGYTF | TGTGCCAGCAGTCCCGGACAGGGCTACACCTTC
TRBJ1-5 | TRBV2 | - | few | CASSLPRGNQPQHF | TGTGCCAGCAGCCTACCCCGGGGCAATCAGCCCCAGCATTTT
TRBJ2-5 | TRBV7-3 | - | few | CASRNQPEETQYF | TGTGCCAGCAGGAATCAACCAGAAGAGACCCAGTACTTC
TRBJ1-5 | TRBV9 | - | few | CASSVDPGRGQPQHF | TGTGCCAGCAGCGTAGATCCGGGAAGAGGGCAGCCCCAGCATTTT
TRBJ1-5 | TRBV28 | - | - | CASSPGGGPQHF | TGTGCCAGCAGTCCCGGTGGTGGGCCCCAGCATTTT
TRBJ1-3 | TRBV27 | TRBD1 | - | CASSDGTGAGNTIYF | TGTGCCAGCAGCGACGGGACAGGGGCTGGAAACACCATATATTTT
TRBJ1-5 | TRBV28 | TRBD1 | - | CASSVGRGRGNQPQHF | TGTGCCAGCAGCGTCGGCAGGGGGCGCGGCAATCAGCCCCAGCATTTT
TRBJ1-1 | TRBV7-6 | - | few | CASSLDVSLNTEAFF | TGTGCCAGCAGCTTAGATGTGAGCCTGAACACTGAAGCTTTCTTT
TRBJ1-1 | TRBV5-1 | - | - | CASSLDGGRGTEAFF | TGCGCCAGCAGCTTGGATGGGGGTCGAGGCACTGAAGCTTTCTTT
TRBJ1-1 | TRBV5-1 | TRBD1 | once | CASGQGGNTEAFF | TGCGCCAGCGGACAGGGGGGGAACACTGAAGCTTTCTTT